Sequencing of this TCR beta chain was carried out in a study of memory CD8 T cells in hepatitis C reinfection. The germline V gene encodes CDR1 LGHNA and CDR2 YSLEER. This CDR3 has 17 residues. Trimming cost V 0 bases and J 7 bases; bases outside gene matches: 8. Time point in this sample: pre-reinfection, 55 to 20 weeks before reinfection detection. No in vitro expansion preceded TCR sequencing of the sorted cells. The data were produced by immunoSEQ multiplex PCR, yet TCRdb's version contains in-frame clones alone and is incomplete. Found here are 5,000 to 6,500 clones, over 75% of them singletons; the top ten hold roughly 22%. This clone was seen a few times.

The TCR originated in a man in his fifties or sixties with hepatitis C virus infection. The specimen was naive CD8+ T cells sorted from blood. The chain recombines TRBV4-3 with TRBJ2-2, with TRBD2 matching 10 bases. The CDR3 coding sequence is TGCGCCAGCAGCCAAGAAAGCGGGAGGGTCGGTCACGGGGAGCTGTTTTTT. Protein sequence: CASSQESGRVGHGELFF.